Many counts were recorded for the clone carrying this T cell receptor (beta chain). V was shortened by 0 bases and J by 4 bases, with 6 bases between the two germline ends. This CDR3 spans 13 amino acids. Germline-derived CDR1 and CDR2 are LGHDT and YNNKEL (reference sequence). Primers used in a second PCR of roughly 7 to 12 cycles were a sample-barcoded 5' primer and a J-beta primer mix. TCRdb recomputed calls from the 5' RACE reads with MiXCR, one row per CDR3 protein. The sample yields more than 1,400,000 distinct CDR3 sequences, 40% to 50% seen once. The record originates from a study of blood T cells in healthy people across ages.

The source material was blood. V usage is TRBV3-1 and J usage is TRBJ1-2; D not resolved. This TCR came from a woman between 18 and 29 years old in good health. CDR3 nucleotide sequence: TGTGCCAGCAGCCAAGAAGGGTTCTATGGCTACACCTTC. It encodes CASSQEGFYGYTF.